This is a list of T cell receptor beta chains from one sample in a study of T cells after yellow fever vaccination. One entry per CDR3 protein results from TCRdb running MiXCR on the 5' RACE reads. The data contain 500,000 to 650,000 distinct CDR3 sequences, about a sixth of them singletons. The sequencing here drew on PBMCs, taken 5 days after the first yellow fever vaccination. All receptors come from a man younger than 35 who received the YFV17D yellow fever vaccine. The CDR3 runs from the conserved cysteine through the conserved F or W. The D gene is left open where the match is weak. Part of the rows lack a size; the others show once, few, many or a class for expanded clones.

>few|TRBJ1-2|TRBV12-3/TRBV12-4|.
CASTVGGTNYGYTF
TGTGCCAGCACCGTAGGGGGGACTAACTATGGCTACACCTTC
>.|TRBJ2-5|TRBV12-3/TRBV12-4|TRBD2
CASSSAGAYQETQYF
TGTGCCAGCAGTTCAGCGGGGGCGTACCAAGAGACCCAGTACTTC
>.|TRBJ1-5|TRBV5-1|TRBD1
CASSLSLSGGQPQHF
TGCGCCAGCAGCTTGTCTCTGTCAGGGGGTCAGCCCCAGCATTTT
>once|TRBJ1-2|TRBV5-1|.
CASSGQGGEANYGYTF
TGCGCCAGCAGCGGCCAGGGAGGGGAAGCTAACTATGGCTACACCTTC
>many|TRBJ2-5|TRBV11-2|TRBD2
CASSLGGASGAPRETQYF
TGTGCCAGCAGCTTAGGCGGTGCTAGCGGGGCCCCTCGGGAGACCCAGTACTTC
>many|TRBJ1-1|TRBV4-3|.
CASSQDDSRYTEAFF
TGCGCCAGCAGCCAAGATGACAGCAGGTACACTGAAGCTTTCTTT
>.|TRBJ2-6|TRBV5-1|.
CASSPRVAGTSGANVLTF
TGCGCCAGCAGTCCCCGGGTGGCAGGGACTTCTGGGGCCAACGTCCTGACTTTC
>many|TRBJ1-2|TRBV5-1|.
CASSTQGGGYGYTF
TGCGCCAGCAGCACGCAGGGAGGAGGGTATGGCTACACCTTC
>few|TRBJ1-1|TRBV4-1|.
CASSHPGGGENTEAFF
TGCGCCAGCAGCCACCCGGGGGGGGGAGAGAACACTGAAGCTTTCTTT
>many|TRBJ1-1|TRBV24-1|.
CATSDTARTEAFF
TGTGCCACCAGTGATACAGCGAGGACTGAAGCTTTCTTT
>.|TRBJ2-1|TRBV2|TRBD2
CASSALPGRGSSYNEQFF
TGTGCCAGCAGTGCGCTTCCTGGGCGGGGGAGCTCCTACAATGAGCAGTTCTTC
>few|TRBJ1-5|TRBV20-1|.
CSASIAGDSNQPQHF
TGCAGTGCTAGTATAGCCGGAGATAGCAATCAGCCCCAGCATTTT
>few|TRBJ2-2|TRBV4-1|TRBD1
CASSQGQYTGELFF
TGCGCCAGCAGCCAGGGACAGTACACCGGGGAGCTGTTTTTT